This T cell receptor (beta chain) is from a study of blood T cell repertoires in COVID-19. V was clipped by 0 bases and J by 1 base; unmatched bases: 5. This CDR3 has 17 amino acids. Germline V CDR1 and CDR2: SGDLS, YYNGEE. Sequenced by immunoSEQ multiplex PCR; TCRdb stores in-frame clones only, minus some. Among over 60,000 clones listed, 80% to 95% were seen once. Sequencing used peripheral blood. V is TRBV9 and J is TRBJ2-3; 10 bases map to TRBD2. This TCR was recovered from a human donor in a cohort sampled during active COVID-19. CDR3 bases: TGTGCCAGCAGCGTAGATCTAGCGGGAGTTGGCACAGATACGCAGTATTTT. Translating it yields CASSVDLAGVGTDTQYF.